This T cell receptor beta chain was profiled in a study of cytomegalovirus exposure and HLA in healthy donors (TCRdb year 2017). Turning to the overall study: According to a later analysis, one platform produced both the roughly 110 validation repertoires and the roughly 650 repertoires of the first cohort. To predict cytomegalovirus infection status, the study combined high-throughput TCR immunosequencing, statistical association of individual TCRs with disease status, and machine learning. A separate validation cohort of more than 100 different subjects was used in addition to the 666-subject first cohort. The study was designed to test whether signatures of past pathogen exposure could be identified by cataloging public T cell receptors.

Donors formed part of the validation cohort, which comprised 120 subjects and was distinct from the first cohort of under 850 subjects. Trimming costs V 4 bases and J 5 bases, and their ends lie 14 bases apart. CDR1 MGHDK and CDR2 SYGVNS were looked up in the germline V gene. Its CDR3 holds 14 amino acids, cysteine through phenylalanine. Just CDR3 DNA is preserved here, 42 bases in frame from base 1. Broader findings and caveats from the paper: Most TCR sequences were observed very rarely across donors, whereas some public TCRs were present in many individuals. In the study, 164 TCR beta chains were listed as associated with cytomegalovirus. It was suggested by the authors that the approach could potentially be generalized to other disease states and immunological phenotypes. A few of the identified cytomegalovirus-associated TCR beta chains were confirmed in vitro to be specific for cytomegalovirus antigens. The classifier was reported to diagnose cytomegalovirus status with high specificity and sensitivity in both the original and validation cohorts. Subsequent analysis determined that TCRs grouped into clusters in the first cohort also showed a tendency toward co-occurrence across the roughly 130 validation repertoires, and 94% of cluster scores exceeded 0. A later analysis had no HLA typing for the validation cohort, so co-occurrence there was scored across all 110 or so repertoires.

This clone has just a few counts. Its antigen is not yet known. Per-nucleotide qualities are absent, and no much larger clonotype sits a single base away. The library was built by means of the immunoSEQ multiplex PCR assay. The authors' analysis ran thus. A statistical classification framework was developed to diagnose cytomegalovirus status using the catalog of TCR beta chain sequences. Not all clones reach the TCRdb copy of this immuneACCESS table, which keeps in-frame sequences only. Checked studies attribute under half of the gap to unresolved V genes and leave the rest unexplained. V and J calls and clone size follow that table, whereas D and trimming were derived from the DNA. The sample data list about 50,000 clones, and approximately 90% of these were observed just once. The ten largest clones capture approximately 1.4% of the sample.

Recombination connected TRBV25-1 to TRBJ1-1; perhaps TRBD1 is the D gene, with 6 bases matching. Material: PBMCs. This sequence originates from a man younger than 30 in good health and CMV-seronegative. The bases are TGTGCCAGCAGTGTGGCGGGGGCGATTACTGAAGCTTTCTTT. Protein translation: CASSVAGAITEAFF.